This is a list of T cell receptor beta chains from one sample in a study of cytomegalovirus exposure and HLA in healthy donors. Only in-frame clones appear in the TCRdb table, and some are missing; sequencing was by immunoSEQ multiplex PCR. The table lists 150,000 or so clones, roughly four fifths of them singletons. Input material: PBMCs. The receptors shown here come from a woman aged 40 to 49 in good health and CMV-seronegative. CDR3s include the opening cysteine and the closing phenylalanine or tryptophan. D genes are given only for firm matches. The size of a clone is reported for some rows only, either as once, few or many, or as a class for expanded clones.

V	D	size	J	CDR3	DNA
TRBV7-8	.	.	TRBJ2-1	CASSPLQGASYNEQFF	TGTGCCAGCAGCCCTTTGCAGGGTGCCTCCTACAATGAGCAGTTCTTC
TRBV6-5	.	.	TRBJ1-4	CASSPGWTNEKLFF	TGTGCCAGCAGCCCGGGGTGGACTAATGAAAAACTGTTTTTT
TRBV7-2	TRBD2	once	TRBJ2-7	CASSRTSGSSYEQYF	TGTGCCAGCAGCCGTACTAGCGGGTCATCCTACGAGCAGTACTTC
TRBV7-9	.	.	TRBJ2-1	CASSLTGGPWGEQFF	TGTGCCAGCAGCTTAACCGGAGGGCCGTGGGGCGAGCAGTTCTTC
TRBV7-3	.	few	TRBJ2-3	CASSPTPGSGGTDTQYF	TGTGCCAGCAGCCCCACCCCGGGGTCGGGTGGCACAGATACGCAGTATTTT
TRBV6-8	TRBD2	.	TRBJ2-5	CASSSRVTSGQFQETQYF	TGTGCCAGCAGTTCGCGCGTTACTAGCGGGCAGTTTCAAGAGACCCAGTACTTC
TRBV11-2	TRBD2	.	TRBJ2-7	CASSLGGTSYEQYF	TGTGCCAGCAGCTTAGGCGGGACTAGCTACGAGCAGTACTTC
TRBV4-2	.	.	TRBJ1-4	CASSHHGTSNEKLFF	TGTGCCAGCAGCCACCACGGGACAAGTAATGAAAAACTGTTTTTT
TRBV4-1	TRBD2	.	TRBJ2-7	CASSWRTSGIMNEQYF	TGCGCCAGCAGCTGGAGGACTAGCGGGATCATGAACGAGCAGTACTTC
TRBV10-3	TRBD2	.	TRBJ2-1	CAINQNPGLAGFNEQFF	TGTGCCATCAACCAAAACCCGGGACTAGCGGGATTCAATGAGCAGTTCTTC
TRBV9	TRBD1	.	TRBJ1-4	CASSGTGTEEKLFF	TGTGCCAGCAGCGGGACAGGGACAGAAGAAAAACTGTTTTTT
TRBV27	.	.	TRBJ2-1	CASSLWGPGSYNEQFF	TGTGCCAGCAGTTTATGGGGGCCGGGGTCCTACAATGAGCAGTTCTTC
TRBV19	.	.	TRBJ2-7	CASSKGPLYEQYF	TGTGCCAGTAGTAAGGGGCCCCTCTACGAGCAGTACTTC
TRBV11-2	.	.	TRBJ2-2	CASGGVLGGELFF	TGTGCCAGCGGAGGGGTCCTGGGCGGGGAGCTGTTTTTT
TRBV2	.	.	TRBJ2-7	CASSGQGREQYF	TGTGCCAGCAGTGGGCAGGGTCGCGAGCAGTACTTC
TRBV5-1	.	.	TRBJ2-1	CATTRDSRHNEQFF	TGCGCCACCACCCGGGACTCCCGCCACAATGAGCAGTTCTTC
TRBV4-3	.	.	TRBJ1-5	CASSQVFGEGQPQHF	TGCGCCAGCAGCCAAGTATTCGGGGAGGGGCAGCCCCAGCATTTT
TRBV5-5	.	.	TRBJ1-5	CASSSGHTKTRNQPQHF	TGTGCCAGCAGCTCAGGACATACTAAGACCCGCAATCAGCCCCAGCATTTT
TRBV14	TRBD2	.	TRBJ2-7	CASSLQREPSEQYF	TGTGCCAGCAGCCTCCAGCGGGAGCCCTCCGAGCAGTACTTC
TRBV28	TRBD1	.	TRBJ2-7	CASTLRDRSSYEQYF	TGTGCCAGCACCCTGAGGGACAGGAGCTCCTACGAGCAGTACTTC
TRBV5-1	TRBD1	.	TRBJ2-7	CASSLDTGALSYEQYF	TGCGCCAGCAGCTTGGATACAGGGGCCCTCTCCTACGAGCAGTACTTC
TRBV4-2	TRBD2	.	TRBJ2-7	CASSQERLSSGSIRSYEQYF	TGTGCCAGCAGCCAAGAGAGGTTGTCTAGCGGGAGTATTAGGTCCTACGAGCAGTACTTC
TRBV9	TRBD1	few	TRBJ2-1	CASSRTGQGFFTEQFF	TGTGCCAGCAGCCGGACAGGACAGGGGTTCTTCACTGAGCAGTTCTTC
TRBV12-5	.	.	TRBJ2-3	CASGLGRVGSETTDTQYF	TGTGCTAGTGGTTTGGGGCGGGTGGGTAGCGAGACCACAGATACGCAGTATTTT
TRBV4-3	.	.	TRBJ1-4	CASSQDLADNEKLFF	TGCGCCAGCAGCCAAGATTTGGCAGATAATGAAAAACTGTTTTTT
TRBV11-3	TRBD1	few	TRBJ2-3	CASSWTGGSDTQYF	TGTGCCAGCAGCTGGACAGGGGGCTCGGATACGCAGTATTTT
TRBV27	.	.	TRBJ2-3	CASSLEITSTDTQYF	TGTGCCAGCAGTTTAGAGATTACTAGCACAGATACGCAGTATTTT
TRBV6-9	.	.	TRBJ1-4	CASTRGGAWEKLFF	TGTGCCAGCACCCGAGGGGGGGCGTGGGAAAAACTGTTTTTT
TRBV7-9	.	.	TRBJ1-3	CASSFGSSGNTIYF	TGTGCCAGCAGCTTCGGTAGCTCTGGAAACACCATATATTTT
TRBV5-1	.	.	TRBJ1-1	CASSLQGFTEAFF	TGCGCCAGCAGCTTACAGGGATTCACTGAAGCTTTCTTT
TRBV29-1	TRBD1	few	TRBJ2-7	CSAGTGTTLEQYF	TGCAGCGCTGGGACAGGCACTACCCTGGAGCAGTACTTC
TRBV6-1	.	.	TRBJ1-5	CASKRFGNQPQHF	TGTGCCAGCAAACGGTTTGGTAATCAGCCCCAGCATTTT
TRBV5-5	TRBD2	.	TRBJ2-3	CASSLLLSSGLGTDTQYF	TGTGCCAGCAGCTTGCTACTCTCTAGCGGATTAGGGACAGATACGCAGTATTTT
TRBV4-1	.	medium-sized	TRBJ2-1	CASSPRDSGYNEQFF	TGCGCCAGCAGCCCCCGGGATAGCGGTTACAATGAGCAGTTCTTC
TRBV28	TRBD1	.	TRBJ2-5	CASLEIGTGAEETQYF	TGTGCCAGCCTTGAGATAGGGACAGGGGCTGAGGAGACCCAGTACTTC
TRBV7-3	.	.	TRBJ2-2	CASSLTLGGSGELFF	TGTGCCAGCAGCTTAACGTTAGGAGGTTCCGGGGAGCTGTTTTTT
TRBV6-5	TRBD1	few	TRBJ2-1	CASSYGPGGYNEQFF	TGTGCCAGCAGTTACGGGCCAGGGGGATACAATGAGCAGTTCTTC
TRBV19	TRBD1	.	TRBJ1-1	CAQGTGNMVAEAFF	TGTGCCCAAGGGACAGGGAACATGGTCGCTGAAGCTTTCTTT
TRBV28	TRBD2	.	TRBJ2-7	CASLGPGLAMHEQYF	TGTGCCTCACTAGGGCCCGGACTAGCTATGCACGAGCAGTACTTC
TRBV9	TRBD2	.	TRBJ2-1	CASGGDSYNEQFF	TGTGCCAGCGGGGGGGATTCCTACAATGAGCAGTTCTTC
TRBV27	.	.	TRBJ2-7	CASSFQAKTYEQYF	TGTGCCAGCAGTTTCCAGGCAAAGACCTACGAGCAGTACTTC
TRBV7-2	TRBD2	.	TRBJ2-1	CASRYSGAHNEQFF	TGTGCCAGCAGATATAGCGGGGCCCACAATGAGCAGTTCTTC
TRBV7-2	TRBD2	.	TRBJ2-1	CASSTSSGSNAEQFF	TGTGCCAGCAGCACCTCTAGCGGGAGTAACGCTGAGCAGTTCTTC
TRBV29-1	.	.	TRBJ1-1	CSGLIDEAFF	TGCAGCGGACTAATTGATGAAGCTTTCTTT
TRBV6-5	.	.	TRBJ2-3	CASSYSIGRDTQYF	TGTGCCAGCAGTTACTCGATAGGGAGGGATACGCAGTATTTT
TRBV27	.	.	TRBJ2-7	CASVSRHRSSYEQYF	TGTGCCAGTGTCTCGAGACACCGAAGCTCCTACGAGCAGTACTTC
TRBV7-6	.	.	TRBJ1-2	CASSLRRTDGYTF	TGTGCCAGCAGCTTACGCAGGACAGATGGCTACACCTTC
TRBV5-1	.	.	TRBJ2-4	CASSSTREGDIQYF	TGCGCCAGCAGCTCGACTAGGGAAGGGGACATTCAGTACTTC
TRBV2	.	once	TRBJ1-5	CASSGWTRNQPQHF	TGTGCCAGCAGTGGGTGGACACGTAATCAGCCCCAGCATTTT
TRBV4-1	.	.	TRBJ2-7	CASSRQGGQLLGAYEQYF	TGCGCCAGCAGCCGCCAAGGAGGGCAGCTCCTTGGGGCCTACGAGCAGTACTTC
TRBV5-4	.	.	TRBJ1-5	CASSLGNQPQHF	TGTGCCAGCAGCCTAGGAAATCAGCCCCAGCATTTT
TRBV28	TRBD2	.	TRBJ2-3	CASSRSGARTDTQYF	TGTGCCAGCAGTCGTAGCGGGGCCCGCACAGATACGCAGTATTTT
TRBV7-8	.	.	TRBJ2-1	CASSSNTLGLLNEQFF	TGTGCCAGCAGTTCGAACACCCTAGGTCTGCTGAATGAGCAGTTCTTC
TRBV10-3	TRBD2	.	TRBJ2-1	CAISGLATYNEQFF	TGTGCCATCAGCGGACTAGCGACCTACAATGAGCAGTTCTTC